The 17 T cell receptor beta chains listed next were all sequenced from one sample in a study of blood T cell repertoires in COVID-19. Generated by immunoSEQ multiplex PCR, the TCRdb table keeps only in-frame clones and is missing some. The profile shows about 210,000 clones, 80% to 90% of them singletons. The specimen was peripheral blood. These receptors were collected from a man aged 35-49 years with acute or convalescent COVID-19.

V gene TRBV9 combines with J gene TRBJ2-2; 7 bases match TRBD2. V was clipped by 3 bases and J by 8 bases; unmatched bases: 13. This CDR3 is built from 16 residues. Looked up from germline, CDR1 is SGDLS and CDR2 is YYNGEE. The CDR3 sequence is CASSAPGTTGSGELFF. The DNA of the CDR3 is TGTGCCAGCAGCGCCCCCGGGACTACTGGATCGGGGGAGCTGTTTTTT.

V is TRBV27 and J is TRBJ1-2; TRBD1 aligns across 11 bases. V gave up 2 bases and J gave up 6 bases; unmatched junction bases: 5. Germline loops: CDR1 MNHEY, CDR2 SMNVEV (reference sequence). This CDR3 comprises 15 residues. CDR3 nucleotide sequence: TGTGCCAGCAGTTTAGGGGACAGGGGGGGCAATGGCTACACCTTC. It translates to CASSLGDRGGNGYTF.

This clone was seen a few times. The V gene is TRBV27, the J gene TRBJ2-7; 8 bases align to TRBD1. Germline CDR1 reads MNHEY; CDR2 reads SMNVEV (reference sequence). The CDR3 length is 15 residues. The J segment lost 2 bases and the V segment lost 0 bases, leaving 3 bases of the junction unmatched. The CDR3 DNA sequence: TGTGCCAGCAGTTTATCCGGGACAGGAACCTACGAGCAGTACTTC. Translated: CASSLSGTGTYEQYF.

The V call is TRBV6-5, the J call TRBJ1-2, with D possibly matching TRBD1 (5 bases). V was pared by 7 bases and J by 4 bases, with 16 bases between. Germline V gene lookup returns CDR1 MNHEY and CDR2 SVGAGI. There are 14 residues in the CDR3. CDR3 DNA sequence: TGTGCCAGCACCGAACAGGTATTGGTCTATGGCTACACCTTC. Translated: CASTEQVLVYGYTF.

This chain uses TRBV5-1 with TRBJ2-1, with 12 bases identical to TRBD1. The germline gives CDR1 SGHRS, CDR2 YFSETQ. The CDR3 runs to 15 residues. Germline trimming cut 4 bases from V and 5 bases from J; bases unmatched to any gene: 4. CDR3 nucleotide sequence: TGCGCCAGCAGCGCGGGACAGGGGGCGGACAATGAGCAGTTCTTC. It translates to CASSAGQGADNEQFF.

The gene calls are TRBV5-4 and TRBJ2-6, with 10 bases fitting TRBD1. Germline V gives CDR1 SGHNT, CDR2 YYREEE (reference sequence). This CDR3 is 18 amino acids long. V was pared by 0 bases and J by 0 bases, with 3 bases of the junction left unmatched. CDR3 residues: CASSLGTGGPSGANVLTF. In nucleotides, the CDR3 is TGTGCCAGCAGCTTGGGGACAGGGGGGCCCTCTGGGGCCAACGTCCTGACTTTC.

The chain combines TRBV5-1 with TRBJ2-7; TRBD1 matches 10 bases. V trimming: 4 bases; J trimming: 2 bases; junction bases outside the gene matches: 3. The CDR3 length is 14 residues. Germline CDR1 reads SGHRS; CDR2 reads YFSETQ. CDR3 in DNA: TGCGCCAGCAGCCGGGACAGGGGCGCCTACGAGCAGTACTTC. Its translation: CASSRDRGAYEQYF.

The rearrangement joins TRBV29-1 to TRBJ1-1, with D hard to call. This CDR3 region has 12 residues. V lost 7 bases and J lost 4, with 13 bases in between. CDR1 is SQVTM, CDR2 ANQGSEA, per germline. CDR3 sequence: CSARGSSTEAFF. In nucleotides, the CDR3 is TGCAGCGCACGAGGGTCGAGCACTGAAGCTTTCTTT.

The genes are TRBV5-4 and TRBJ2-3; 7 bases are a match to TRBD2. Germline CDR1 SGHNT, CDR2 YYREEE (reference sequence). The CDR3 has 15 residues. V was clipped by 3 bases and J by 0 bases; unmatched bases: 4. The CDR3 nucleotides read TGTGCCAGCAGCTACGGTAGCGGGAGCACAGATACGCAGTATTTT. As protein: CASSYGSGSTDTQYF.

The chain couples TRBV25-1 to TRBJ2-3; tentative D call: TRBD2 (6 bases). Germline values: CDR1 MGHDK, CDR2 SYGVNS. The V end lost 2 bases, the J end lost 9 bases, and 15 bases lay between the germline ends. The CDR3 covers 14 residues. CDR3 coding DNA: TGTGCCAGCAGTGAAAACCCAATGGGAGGCACGCAGTATTTT. Translated, it gives CASSENPMGGTQYF.

J is TRBJ2-3 and V is TRBV21-1; TRBD2, the table's D call, was not compared with the DNA. TRBV21-1 is noted as a pseudogene. This CDR3 has 15 residues. The CDR3 spells CASSKVKGRGDTQYF. Here the CDR3 DNA reads TGTGCCAGCAGCAAAGTCAAGGGGAGGGGGGATACGCAGTATTTT.

The chain employs TRBV7-6 and TRBJ2-2; possibly TRBD2 for D (6 bases). This CDR3 comprises 16 residues. V was cut by 2 bases and J by 0 bases, with 10 bases left in between. From germline, CDR1 is SGHVS and CDR2 FNYEAQ. The CDR3 loop reads CASSLYAGPNTGELFF. CDR3 in DNA: TGTGCCAGCAGCTTATACGCGGGGCCGAACACCGGGGAGCTGTTTTTT.

The chain has TRBV5-6 and TRBJ2-3; 8 bases are shared with TRBD2. Trimming removed 4 bases from V and 1 base from J; junction bases left unmatched: 8. The CDR3 contains 16 residues. The germline V gene encodes CDR1 SGHDT and CDR2 YYEEEE. CDR3 region: CASSRAWRGGTDTQYF. CDR3 in DNA: TGTGCCAGCAGCCGAGCTTGGCGGGGGGGCACAGATACGCAGTATTTT.

This clone occurred once. The rearrangement uses TRBV4-1 and TRBJ2-1; 16 nucleotides align to TRBD2. The CDR3 is 16 amino acids. Trimming at V came to 4 bases and at J to 8 bases, leaving 5 bases not matched to a gene. Germline V gene data show CDR1 as MGHRA and CDR2 as YSYEKL. In DNA, the CDR3 is TGCGCCAGCAGCCCCGTTGGGACTAGCGGGGGGGATGAGCAGTTCTTC. Amino acids: CASSPVGTSGGDEQFF.

This chain uses TRBV19 with TRBJ2-1; possibly TRBD1 for D (5 bases). Germline lookup yields CDR1 LNHDA and CDR2 SQIVND (reference sequence). V shed 5 bases and J shed 3 bases, with 11 bases lying between them. There are 14 residues in the CDR3. DNA for the CDR3: TGTGCCAGTAGTCCTGCAGGGTTCTACAATGAGCAGTTCTTC. It is translated as CASSPAGFYNEQFF. Full variable domain (outside the CDR3, taken from reference TRBV19 and TRBJ2-1): DGGITQSPKYLFRKEGQNVTLSCEQNLNHDAMYWYRQDPGQGLRLIYYSQIVNDFQKGDIAEGYSVSREKKESFPLTVTSAQKNPTAFYLCASSPAGFYNEQFFGPGTRLTVL.

The chain is built from TRBV19 and TRBJ1-5; possibly TRBD1 for D (5 bases). Deletions cut 1 base from V and 0 bases from J, with 13 bases between. Germline V gene data show CDR1 as LNHDA and CDR2 as SQIVND (reference sequence). The CDR3 totals 17 residues. CDR3 in amino acids: CASSIGDRPYSNQPQHF. CDR3 coding DNA: TGTGCCAGTAGTATAGGAGACAGACCATATAGCAATCAGCCCCAGCATTTT. Full variable domain (rest looked up from reference TRBV19 and TRBJ1-5): DGGITQSPKYLFRKEGQNVTLSCEQNLNHDAMYWYRQDPGQGLRLIYYSQIVNDFQKGDIAEGYSVSREKKESFPLTVTSAQKNPTAFYLCASSIGDRPYSNQPQHFGDGTRLSIL.

In DNA form, the CDR3 reads TGTGCCTGGAGTGGGATACAGGGGACGGGAAACACCATATATTTT. Translation: CAWSGIQGTGNTIYF. The chain uses TRBV30 and TRBJ1-3; TRBD1 aligns across 7 bases. This CDR3 is 15 amino acids long. The trim removed 1 base at V and 4 bases at J, leaving 7 bases unmatched. Germline CDR1 GTSNPN, CDR2 SVGIG (reference sequence).